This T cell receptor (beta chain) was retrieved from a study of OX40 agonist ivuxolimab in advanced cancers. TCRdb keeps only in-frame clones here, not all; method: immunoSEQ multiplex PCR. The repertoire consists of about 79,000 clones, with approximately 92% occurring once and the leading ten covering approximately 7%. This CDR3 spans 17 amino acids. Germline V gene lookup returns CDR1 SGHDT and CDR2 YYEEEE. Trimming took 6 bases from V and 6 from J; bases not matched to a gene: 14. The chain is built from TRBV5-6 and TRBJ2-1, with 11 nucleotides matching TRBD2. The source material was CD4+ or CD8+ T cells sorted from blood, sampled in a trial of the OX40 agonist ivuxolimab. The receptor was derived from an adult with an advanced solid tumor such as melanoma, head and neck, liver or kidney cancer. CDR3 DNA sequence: TGTGCCAGCACCCTACTAGCGGGAGTAGGGATGGGCAATGAGCAGTTCTTC. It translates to CASTLLAGVGMGNEQFF. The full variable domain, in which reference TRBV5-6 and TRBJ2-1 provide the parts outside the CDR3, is DAGVTQSPTHLIKTRGQQVTLRCSPKSGHDTVSWYQQALGQGPQFIFQYYEEEERQRGNFPDRFSGHQFPNYSSELNVNALLLGDSALYLCASTLLAGVGMGNEQFFGPGTRLTVL.